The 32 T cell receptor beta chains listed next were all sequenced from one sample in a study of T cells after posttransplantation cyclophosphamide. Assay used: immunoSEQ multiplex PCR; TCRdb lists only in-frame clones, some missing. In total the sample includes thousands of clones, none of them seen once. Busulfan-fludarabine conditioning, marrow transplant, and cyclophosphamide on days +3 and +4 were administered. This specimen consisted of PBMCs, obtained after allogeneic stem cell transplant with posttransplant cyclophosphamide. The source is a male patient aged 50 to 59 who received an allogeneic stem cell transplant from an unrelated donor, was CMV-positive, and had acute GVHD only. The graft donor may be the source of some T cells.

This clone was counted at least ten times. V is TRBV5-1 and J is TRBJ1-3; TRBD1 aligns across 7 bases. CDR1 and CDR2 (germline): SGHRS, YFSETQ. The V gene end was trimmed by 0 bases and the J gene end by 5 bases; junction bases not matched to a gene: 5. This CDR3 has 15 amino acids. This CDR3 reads CASSLGGGGRNTIYF. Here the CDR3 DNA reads TGCGCCAGCAGCTTGGGAGGGGGCGGACGAAACACCATATATTTT.

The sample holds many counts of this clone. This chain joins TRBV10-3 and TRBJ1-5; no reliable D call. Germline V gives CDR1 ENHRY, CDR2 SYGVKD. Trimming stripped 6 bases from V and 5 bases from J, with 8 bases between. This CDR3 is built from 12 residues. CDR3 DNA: TGTGCCATCAGATCCCCAGATCAGCCCCAGCATTTT. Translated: CAIRSPDQPQHF.

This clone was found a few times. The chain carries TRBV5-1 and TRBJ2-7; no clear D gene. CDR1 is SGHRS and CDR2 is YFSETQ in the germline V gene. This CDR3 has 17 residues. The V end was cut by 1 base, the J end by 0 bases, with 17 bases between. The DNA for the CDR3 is TGCGCCAGCAGCTTGAATTCCGTCGCAAGCTTCTCCTACGAGCAGTACTTC. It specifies CASSLNSVASFSYEQYF.

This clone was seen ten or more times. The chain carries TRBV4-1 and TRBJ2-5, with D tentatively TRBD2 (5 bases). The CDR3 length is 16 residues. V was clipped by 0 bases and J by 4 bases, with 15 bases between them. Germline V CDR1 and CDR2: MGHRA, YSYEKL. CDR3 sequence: CASSQDASGIPETQYF. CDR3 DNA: TGCGCCAGCAGCCAAGATGCCTCCGGGATACCAGAGACCCAGTACTTC.

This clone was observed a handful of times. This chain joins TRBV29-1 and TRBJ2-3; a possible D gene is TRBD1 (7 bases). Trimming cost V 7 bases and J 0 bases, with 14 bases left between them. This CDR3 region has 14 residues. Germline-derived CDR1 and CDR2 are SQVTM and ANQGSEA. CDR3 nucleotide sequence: TGCAGCGCCGTGGAGGGGGCTAGCACAGATACGCAGTATTTT. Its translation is CSAVEGASTDTQYF.

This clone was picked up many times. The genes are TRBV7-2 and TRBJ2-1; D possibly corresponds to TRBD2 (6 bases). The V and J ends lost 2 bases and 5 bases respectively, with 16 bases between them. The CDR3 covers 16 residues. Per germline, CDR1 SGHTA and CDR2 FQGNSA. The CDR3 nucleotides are TGTGCCAGCAGCTTATTTCGGCGGGGCCGCGACAATGAGCAGTTCTTC. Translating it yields CASSLFRRGRDNEQFF. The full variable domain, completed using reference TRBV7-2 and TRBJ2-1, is GAGVSQSPSNKVTEKGKDVELRCDPISGHTALYWYRQSLGQGLEFLIYFQGNSAPDKSGLPSDRFSAERTGGSVSTLTIQRTQQEDSAVYLCASSLFRRGRDNEQFFGPGTRLTVL.

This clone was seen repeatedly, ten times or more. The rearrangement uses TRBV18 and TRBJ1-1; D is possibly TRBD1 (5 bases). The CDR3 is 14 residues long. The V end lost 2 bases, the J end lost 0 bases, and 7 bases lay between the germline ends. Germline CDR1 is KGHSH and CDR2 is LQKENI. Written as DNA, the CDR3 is TGTGCCAGCTCACCAGACAGCTTGAACACTGAAGCTTTCTTT. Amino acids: CASSPDSLNTEAFF.

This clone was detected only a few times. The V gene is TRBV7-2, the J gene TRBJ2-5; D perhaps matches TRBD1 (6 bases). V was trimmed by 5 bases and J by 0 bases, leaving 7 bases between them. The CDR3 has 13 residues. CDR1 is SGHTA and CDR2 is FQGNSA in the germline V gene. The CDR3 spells CASSRDNQETQYF. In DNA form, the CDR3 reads TGTGCCAGCAGCCGGGACAACCAAGAGACCCAGTACTTC.

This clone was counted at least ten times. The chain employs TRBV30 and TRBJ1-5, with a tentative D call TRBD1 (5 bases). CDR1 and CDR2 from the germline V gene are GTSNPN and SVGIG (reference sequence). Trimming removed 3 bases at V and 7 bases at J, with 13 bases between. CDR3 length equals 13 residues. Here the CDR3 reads CAWSLGVGQPQHF. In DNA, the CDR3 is TGTGCCTGGAGCCTAGGGGTTGGACAGCCCCAGCATTTT.

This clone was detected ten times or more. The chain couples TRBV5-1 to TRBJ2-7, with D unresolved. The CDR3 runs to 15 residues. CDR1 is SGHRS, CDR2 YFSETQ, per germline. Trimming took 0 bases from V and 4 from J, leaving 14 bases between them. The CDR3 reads CASSLEAGGGYEQYF. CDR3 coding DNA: TGCGCCAGCAGCTTGGAAGCAGGTGGTGGGTACGAGCAGTACTTC.

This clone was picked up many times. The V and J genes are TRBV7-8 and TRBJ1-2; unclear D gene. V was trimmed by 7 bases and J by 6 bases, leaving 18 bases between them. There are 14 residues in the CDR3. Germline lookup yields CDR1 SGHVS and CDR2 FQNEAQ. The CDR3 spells CASTPKAPENGYTF. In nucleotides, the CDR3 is TGTGCCAGCACCCCAAAGGCCCCGGAGAATGGCTACACCTTC.

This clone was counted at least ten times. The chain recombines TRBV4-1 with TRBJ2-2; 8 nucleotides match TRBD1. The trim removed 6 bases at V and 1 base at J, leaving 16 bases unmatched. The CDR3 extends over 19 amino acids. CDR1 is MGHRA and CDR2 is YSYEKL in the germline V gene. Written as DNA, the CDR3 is TGCGCCAGCAGTCGACTCTTCGACAGGGGCCGATTGAACACCGGGGAGCTGTTTTTT. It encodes CASSRLFDRGRLNTGELFF.

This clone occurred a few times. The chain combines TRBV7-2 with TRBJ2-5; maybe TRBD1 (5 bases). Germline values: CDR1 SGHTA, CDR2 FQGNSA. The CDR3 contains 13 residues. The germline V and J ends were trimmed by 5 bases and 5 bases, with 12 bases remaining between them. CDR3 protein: CASSPRVRETQYF. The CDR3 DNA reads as TGTGCCAGCAGCCCCAGGGTACGGGAGACCCAGTACTTC.

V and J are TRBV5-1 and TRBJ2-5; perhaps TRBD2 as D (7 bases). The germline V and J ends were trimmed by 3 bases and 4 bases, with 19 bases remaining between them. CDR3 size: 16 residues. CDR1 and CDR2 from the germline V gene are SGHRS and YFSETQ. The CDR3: CASSSPGGGAGETQYF. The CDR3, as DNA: TGCGCCAGCAGCTCCCCCGGAGGGGGGGCCGGAGAGACCCAGTACTTC.

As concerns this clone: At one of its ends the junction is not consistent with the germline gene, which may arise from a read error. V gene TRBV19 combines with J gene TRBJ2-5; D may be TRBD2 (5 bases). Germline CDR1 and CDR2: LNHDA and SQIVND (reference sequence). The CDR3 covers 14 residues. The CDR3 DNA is TGTGCCAGTAGTACCCGTCCGGACGGGGAGACCCGGTACTTC. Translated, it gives CASSTRPDGETRYF.

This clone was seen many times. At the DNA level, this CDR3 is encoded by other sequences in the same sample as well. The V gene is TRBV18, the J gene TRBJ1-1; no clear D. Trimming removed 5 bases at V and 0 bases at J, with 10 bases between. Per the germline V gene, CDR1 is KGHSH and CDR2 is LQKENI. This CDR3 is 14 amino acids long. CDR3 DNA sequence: TGTGCCAGCTCAGAGGTTAGCATGAACACTGAAGCTTTCTTT. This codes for CASSEVSMNTEAFF.

CDR3 amino acids: CASSVGLAGVGDTQYF. CDR3 bases: TGTGCCAGCAGCGTAGGACTAGCGGGGGTTGGAGATACGCAGTATTTT. The genes are TRBV9 and TRBJ2-3, with 12 bases lining up with TRBD2. The length of the CDR3 is 16 residues. Germline V lookup: CDR1 SGDLS, CDR2 YYNGEE. After removal of 0 bases from V and 5 bases from J, the junction contained 4 bases not matched to a gene.

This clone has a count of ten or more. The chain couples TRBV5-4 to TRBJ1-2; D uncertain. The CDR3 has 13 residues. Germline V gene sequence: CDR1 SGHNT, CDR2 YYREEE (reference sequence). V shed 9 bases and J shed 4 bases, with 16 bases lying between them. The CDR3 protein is CANRRQEAYGYTF. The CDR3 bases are TGTGCCAATCGGAGGCAGGAGGCCTATGGCTACACCTTC.

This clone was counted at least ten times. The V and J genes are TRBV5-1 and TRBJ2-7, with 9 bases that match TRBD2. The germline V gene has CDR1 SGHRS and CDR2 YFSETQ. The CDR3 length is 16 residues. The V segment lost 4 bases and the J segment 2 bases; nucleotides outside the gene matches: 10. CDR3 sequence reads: CASSVIGAGGTYEQYF. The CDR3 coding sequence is TGCGCCAGCAGCGTGATAGGAGCGGGAGGCACCTACGAGCAGTACTTC. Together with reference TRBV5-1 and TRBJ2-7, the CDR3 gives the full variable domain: KAGVTQTPRYLIKTRGQQVTLSCSPISGHRSVSWYQQTPGQGLQFLFEYFSETQRNKGNFPGRFSGRQFSNSRSEMNVSTLELGDSALYLCASSVIGAGGTYEQYFGPGTRLTVT.

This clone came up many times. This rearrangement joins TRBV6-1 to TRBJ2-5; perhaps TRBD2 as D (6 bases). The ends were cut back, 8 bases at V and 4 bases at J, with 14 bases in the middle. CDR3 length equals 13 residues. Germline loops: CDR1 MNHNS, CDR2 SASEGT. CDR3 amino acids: CASWEEGVETQYF. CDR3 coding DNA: TGTGCCAGCTGGGAGGAGGGAGTAGAGACCCAGTACTTC.

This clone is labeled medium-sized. The CDR3 loop is CASSQLFGTRNTGELFF. The CDR3 nucleotides read TGTGCCAGCAGCCAGTTGTTCGGGACTCGTAACACCGGGGAGCTGTTTTTT. This chain joins TRBV4-2 and TRBJ2-2, with D possibly matching TRBD2 (6 bases). The CDR3 is 17 amino acids. In germline, CDR1 is LGHNA, CDR2 YNFKEQ. Trimming left V 3 bases short and J 2 bases short, with 16 bases between.

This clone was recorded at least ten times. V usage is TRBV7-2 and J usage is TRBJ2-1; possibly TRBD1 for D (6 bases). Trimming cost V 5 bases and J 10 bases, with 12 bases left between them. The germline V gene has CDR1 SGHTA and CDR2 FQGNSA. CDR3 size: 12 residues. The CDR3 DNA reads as TGTGCCAGCAGCCTCAACGACAGGGAGCAGTTCTTC. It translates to CASSLNDREQFF.

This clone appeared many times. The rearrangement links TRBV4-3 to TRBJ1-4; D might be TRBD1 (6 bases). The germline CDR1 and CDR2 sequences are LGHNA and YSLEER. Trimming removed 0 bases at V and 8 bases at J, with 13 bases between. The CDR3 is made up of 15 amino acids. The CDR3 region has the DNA TGCGCCAGCAGCCAAGAAGTAGTCCAGGGGGAAAAACTGTTTTTT. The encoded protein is CASSQEVVQGEKLFF.

CDR3 nucleotide sequence: TGTGCCAGCAGTTTGAGAAACTATGGCTACACCTTC. This encodes CASSLRNYGYTF. The V gene is TRBV28, the J gene TRBJ1-2, with D unresolved. CDR3 size: 12 residues. Between the trimmed V and J ends, which lost 3 bases and 2 bases, there was a span of 4 bases. Germline values: CDR1 MDHEN, CDR2 SYDVKM.

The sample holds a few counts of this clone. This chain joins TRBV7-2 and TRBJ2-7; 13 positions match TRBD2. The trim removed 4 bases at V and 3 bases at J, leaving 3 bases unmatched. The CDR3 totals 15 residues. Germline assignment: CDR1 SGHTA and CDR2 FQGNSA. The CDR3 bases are TGTGCCAGCAGCTCAAGGACTAGCGGGAGCTACGAGCAGTACTTC. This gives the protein CASSSRTSGSYEQYF.

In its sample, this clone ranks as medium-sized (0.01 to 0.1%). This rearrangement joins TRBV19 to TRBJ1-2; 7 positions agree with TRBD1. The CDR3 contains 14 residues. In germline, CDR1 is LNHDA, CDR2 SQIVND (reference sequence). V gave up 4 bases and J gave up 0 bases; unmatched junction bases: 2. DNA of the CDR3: TGTGCCAGTAGTAGGGGACAGACTAACTATGGCTACACCTTC. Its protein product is CASSRGQTNYGYTF.

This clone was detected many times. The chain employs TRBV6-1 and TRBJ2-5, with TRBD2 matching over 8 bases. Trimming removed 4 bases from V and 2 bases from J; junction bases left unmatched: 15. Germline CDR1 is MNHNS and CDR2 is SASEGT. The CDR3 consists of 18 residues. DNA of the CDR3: TGTGCCAGCAGTGGACCCGGGACGGCGGGAGGAAATCAAGAGACCCAGTACTTC. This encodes CASSGPGTAGGNQETQYF.

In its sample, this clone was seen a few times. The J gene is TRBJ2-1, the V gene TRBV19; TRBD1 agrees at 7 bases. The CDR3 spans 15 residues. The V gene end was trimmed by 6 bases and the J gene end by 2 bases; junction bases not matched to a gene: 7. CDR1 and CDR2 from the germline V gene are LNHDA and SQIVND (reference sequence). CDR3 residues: CASRQDRDAYNEQFF. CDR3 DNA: TGTGCCAGTAGGCAAGACAGGGATGCCTACAATGAGCAGTTCTTC.

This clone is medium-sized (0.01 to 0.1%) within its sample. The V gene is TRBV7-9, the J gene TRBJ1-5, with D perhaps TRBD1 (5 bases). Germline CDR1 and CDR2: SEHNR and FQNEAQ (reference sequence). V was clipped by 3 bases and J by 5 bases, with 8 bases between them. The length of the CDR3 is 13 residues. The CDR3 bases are TGTGCCAGCAGCTTGTCGGGGGATCAGCCCCAGCATTTT. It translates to CASSLSGDQPQHF.

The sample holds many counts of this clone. CDR3 bases: TGTGCCTGGAGTGTGGGGTCCTCACAGGGGGAACTGTTTTTT. It is translated as CAWSVGSSQGELFF. This chain uses TRBV30 with TRBJ1-4; TRBD1 aligns across 8 bases. The CDR3 is 14 amino acids. Germline V gene lookup returns CDR1 GTSNPN and CDR2 SVGIG (reference sequence). The J segment lost 12 bases and the V segment lost 0 bases, leaving 9 bases of the junction unmatched.

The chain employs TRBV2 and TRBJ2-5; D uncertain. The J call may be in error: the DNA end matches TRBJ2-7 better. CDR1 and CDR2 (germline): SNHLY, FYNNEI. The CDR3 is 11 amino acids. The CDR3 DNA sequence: TGTGCCAGCAGTGTCCTAGGCGAGCAGTACTTC. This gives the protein CASSVLGEQYF.

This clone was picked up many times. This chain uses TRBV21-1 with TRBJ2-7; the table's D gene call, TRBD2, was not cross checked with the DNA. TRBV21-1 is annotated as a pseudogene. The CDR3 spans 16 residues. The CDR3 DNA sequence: TGTGCCAGCAGCAAAGGGGTGACTAGACAGTCCTACGAGCAGTACTTC. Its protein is CASSKGVTRQSYEQYF.